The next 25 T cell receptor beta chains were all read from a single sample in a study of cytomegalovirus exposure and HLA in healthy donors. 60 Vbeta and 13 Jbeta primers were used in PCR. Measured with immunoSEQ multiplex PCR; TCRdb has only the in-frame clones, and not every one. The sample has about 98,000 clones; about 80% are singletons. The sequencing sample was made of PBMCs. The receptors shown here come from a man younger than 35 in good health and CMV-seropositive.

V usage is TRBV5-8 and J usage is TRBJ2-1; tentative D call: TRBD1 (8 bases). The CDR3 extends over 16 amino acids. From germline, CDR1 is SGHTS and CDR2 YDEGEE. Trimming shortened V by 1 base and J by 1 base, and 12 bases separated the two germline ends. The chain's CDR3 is CASSLLQGGSYNEQFF. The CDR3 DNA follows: TGTGCCAGCAGCTTGCTACAGGGGGGGTCCTACAATGAGCAGTTCTTC.

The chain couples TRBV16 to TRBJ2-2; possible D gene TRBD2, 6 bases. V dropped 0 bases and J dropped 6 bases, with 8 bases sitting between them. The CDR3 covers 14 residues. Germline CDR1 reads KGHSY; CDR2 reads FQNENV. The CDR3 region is CASSQSAGPGELFF. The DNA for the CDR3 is TGTGCCAGCAGCCAATCGGCGGGGCCCGGGGAGCTGTTTTTT.

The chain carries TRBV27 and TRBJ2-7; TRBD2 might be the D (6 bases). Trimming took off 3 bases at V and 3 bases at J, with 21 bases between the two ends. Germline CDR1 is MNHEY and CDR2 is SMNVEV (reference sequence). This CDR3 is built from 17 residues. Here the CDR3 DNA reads TGTGCCAGCAGTTTTGAAGGAGGCGGGGTGGCCCTCTACGAGCAGTACTTC. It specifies CASSFEGGGVALYEQYF.

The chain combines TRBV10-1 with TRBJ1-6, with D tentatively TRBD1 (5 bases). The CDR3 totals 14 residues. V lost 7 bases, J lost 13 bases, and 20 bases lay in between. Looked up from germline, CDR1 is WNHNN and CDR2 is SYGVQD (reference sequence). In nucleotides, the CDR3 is TGCGCCAGCACCGACCGACAGCTCGGGTCTCCCCTCCACTTT. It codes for CASTDRQLGSPLHF.

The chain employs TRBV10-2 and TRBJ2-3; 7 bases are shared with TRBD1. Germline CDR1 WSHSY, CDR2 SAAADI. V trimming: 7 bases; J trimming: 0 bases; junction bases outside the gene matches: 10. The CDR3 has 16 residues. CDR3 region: CASNDATGPSTDTQYF. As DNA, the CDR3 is TGCGCCAGCAACGATGCGACAGGGCCTAGCACAGATACGCAGTATTTT.

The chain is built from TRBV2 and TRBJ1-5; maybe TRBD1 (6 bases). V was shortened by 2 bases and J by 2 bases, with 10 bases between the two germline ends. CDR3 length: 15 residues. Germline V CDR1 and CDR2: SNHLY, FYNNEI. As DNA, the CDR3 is TGTGCCAGCAGTGAAAAGGGGGATGGCAATCAGCCCCAGCATTTT. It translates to CASSEKGDGNQPQHF.

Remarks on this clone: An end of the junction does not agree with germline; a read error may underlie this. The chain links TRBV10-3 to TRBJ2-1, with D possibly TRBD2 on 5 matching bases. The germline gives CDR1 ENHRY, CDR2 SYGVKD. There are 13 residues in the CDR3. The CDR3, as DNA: TGTGCCATCACTGAGGGCCACAACAATGAGCAGTTCTTC. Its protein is CAITEGHNNEQFF.

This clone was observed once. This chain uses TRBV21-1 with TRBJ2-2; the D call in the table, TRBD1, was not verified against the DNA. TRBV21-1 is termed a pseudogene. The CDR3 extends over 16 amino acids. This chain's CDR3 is CASSKAGAGVTGELFF. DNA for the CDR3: TGTGCCAGCAGCAAAGCGGGGGCGGGTGTCACCGGGGAGCTGTTTTTT.

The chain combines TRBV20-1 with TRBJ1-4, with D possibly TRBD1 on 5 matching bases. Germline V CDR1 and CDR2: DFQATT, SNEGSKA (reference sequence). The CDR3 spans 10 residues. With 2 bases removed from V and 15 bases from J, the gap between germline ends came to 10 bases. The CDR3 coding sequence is TGCAGTGCTAGAAGGGGCCTGGTGTTTTTT. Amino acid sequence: CSARRGLVFF.

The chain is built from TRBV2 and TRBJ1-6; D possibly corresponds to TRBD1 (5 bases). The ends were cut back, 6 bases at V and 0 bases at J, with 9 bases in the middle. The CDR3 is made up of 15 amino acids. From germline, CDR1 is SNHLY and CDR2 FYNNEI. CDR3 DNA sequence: TGTGCCAGCAGGGGGGAGGTCTCCTATAATTCACCCCTCCACTTT. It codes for CASRGEVSYNSPLHF.

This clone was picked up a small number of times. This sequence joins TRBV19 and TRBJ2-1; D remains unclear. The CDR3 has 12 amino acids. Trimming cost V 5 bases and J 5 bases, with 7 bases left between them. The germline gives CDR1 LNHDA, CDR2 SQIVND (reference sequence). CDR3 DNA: TGTGCCAGTAGTTACCCTAACAATGAGCAGTTCTTC. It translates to CASSYPNNEQFF.

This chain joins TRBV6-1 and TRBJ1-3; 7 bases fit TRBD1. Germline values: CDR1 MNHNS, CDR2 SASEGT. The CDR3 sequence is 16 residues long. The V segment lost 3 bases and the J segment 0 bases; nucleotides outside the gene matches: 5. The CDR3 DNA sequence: TGTGCCAGCAGTGAGACAGGGCCCTCCTCTGGAAACACCATATATTTT. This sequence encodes CASSETGPSSGNTIYF.

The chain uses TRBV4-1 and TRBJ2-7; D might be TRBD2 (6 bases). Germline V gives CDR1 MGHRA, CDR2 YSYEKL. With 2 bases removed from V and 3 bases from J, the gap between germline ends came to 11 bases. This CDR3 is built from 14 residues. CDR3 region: CASSQSRDFYEQYF. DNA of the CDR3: TGCGCCAGCAGCCAAAGCAGGGACTTCTACGAGCAGTACTTC.

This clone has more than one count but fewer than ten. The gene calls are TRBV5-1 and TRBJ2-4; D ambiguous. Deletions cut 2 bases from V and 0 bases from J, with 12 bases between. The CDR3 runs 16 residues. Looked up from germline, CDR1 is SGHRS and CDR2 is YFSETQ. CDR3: CASSFTPEVAKNIQYF. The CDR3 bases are TGCGCCAGCAGCTTTACGCCAGAAGTAGCCAAAAACATTCAGTACTTC.

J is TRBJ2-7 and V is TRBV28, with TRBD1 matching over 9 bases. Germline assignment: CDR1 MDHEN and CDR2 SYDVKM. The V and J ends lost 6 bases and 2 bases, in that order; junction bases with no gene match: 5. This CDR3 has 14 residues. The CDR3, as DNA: TGTGCCAGCAGAACCAGACAGGGGGCCTACGAGCAGTACTTC. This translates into CASRTRQGAYEQYF.

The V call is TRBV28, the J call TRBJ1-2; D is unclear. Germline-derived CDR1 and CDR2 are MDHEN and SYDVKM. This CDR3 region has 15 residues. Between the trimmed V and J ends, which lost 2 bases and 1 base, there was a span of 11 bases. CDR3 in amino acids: CASSLRGSDNYGYTF. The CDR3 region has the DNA TGTGCCAGCAGTTTAAGAGGGTCCGATAACTATGGCTACACCTTC.

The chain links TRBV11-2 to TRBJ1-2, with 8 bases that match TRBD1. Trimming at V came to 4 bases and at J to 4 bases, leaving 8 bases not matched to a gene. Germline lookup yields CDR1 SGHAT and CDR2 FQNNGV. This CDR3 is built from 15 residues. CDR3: CASSWTGLPIYGYTF. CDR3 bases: TGTGCCAGCAGCTGGACAGGGTTGCCCATCTATGGCTACACCTTC.

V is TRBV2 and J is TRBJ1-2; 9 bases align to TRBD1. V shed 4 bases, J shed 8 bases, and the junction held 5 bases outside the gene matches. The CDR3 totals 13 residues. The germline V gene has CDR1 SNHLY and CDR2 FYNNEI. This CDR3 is CASSGGQGQGYTF. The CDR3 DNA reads TGTGCCAGCAGTGGGGGACAGGGCCAAGGCTACACCTTC. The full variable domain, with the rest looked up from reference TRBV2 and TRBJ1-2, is EPEVTQTPSHQVTQMGQEVILRCVPISNHLYFYWYRQILGQKVEFLVSFYNNEISEKSEIFDDQFSVERPDGSNFTLKIRSTKLEDSAMYFCASSGGQGQGYTFGSGTRLTVV.

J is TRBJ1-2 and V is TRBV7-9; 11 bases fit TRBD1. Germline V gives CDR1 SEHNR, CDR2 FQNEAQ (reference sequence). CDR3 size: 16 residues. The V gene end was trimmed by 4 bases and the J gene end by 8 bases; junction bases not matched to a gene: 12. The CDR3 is CASSWTGTGQGVGYTF. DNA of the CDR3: TGTGCCAGCAGCTGGACCGGGACGGGACAGGGGGTAGGCTACACCTTC.

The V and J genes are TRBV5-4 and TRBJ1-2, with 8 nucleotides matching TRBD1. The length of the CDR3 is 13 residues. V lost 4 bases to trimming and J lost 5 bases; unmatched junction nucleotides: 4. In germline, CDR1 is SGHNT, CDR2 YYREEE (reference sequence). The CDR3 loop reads CASSQDRVYGYTF. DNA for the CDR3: TGTGCCAGCAGCCAGGACAGGGTGTATGGCTACACCTTC.

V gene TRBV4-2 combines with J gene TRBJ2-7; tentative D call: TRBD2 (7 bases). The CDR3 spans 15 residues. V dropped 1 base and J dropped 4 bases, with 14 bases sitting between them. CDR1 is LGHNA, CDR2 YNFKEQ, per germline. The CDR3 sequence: CASSQVGGPGYEQYF. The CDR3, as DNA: TGTGCCAGCAGCCAAGTGGGGGGGCCGGGATACGAGCAGTACTTC.

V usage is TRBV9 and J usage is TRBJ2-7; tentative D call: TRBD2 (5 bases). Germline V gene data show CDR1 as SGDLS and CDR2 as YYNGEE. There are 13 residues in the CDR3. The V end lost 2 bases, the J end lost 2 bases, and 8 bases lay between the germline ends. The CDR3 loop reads CASSVGETYEQYF. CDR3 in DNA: TGTGCCAGCAGCGTCGGGGAAACCTACGAGCAGTACTTC.

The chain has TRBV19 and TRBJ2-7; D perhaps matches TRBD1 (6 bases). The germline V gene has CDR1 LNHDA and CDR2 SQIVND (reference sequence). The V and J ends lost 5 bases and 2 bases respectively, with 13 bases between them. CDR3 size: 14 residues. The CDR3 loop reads CASSDGGTTYEQYF. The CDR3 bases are TGTGCCAGTAGTGATGGGGGCACCACCTACGAGCAGTACTTC.

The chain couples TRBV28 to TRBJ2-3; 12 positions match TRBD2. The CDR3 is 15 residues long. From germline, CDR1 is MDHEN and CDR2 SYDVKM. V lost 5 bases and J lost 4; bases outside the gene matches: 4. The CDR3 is CASSLAGGPADTQYF. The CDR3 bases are TGTGCCAGCAGTCTAGCGGGGGGGCCGGCAGATACGCAGTATTTT.

CDR3 nucleotides: TGTGCCAGCAGAATGACAGGTTCCTACGAGCAGTACTTC. Protein product: CASRMTGSYEQYF. J is TRBJ2-7 and V is TRBV6-6; the D gene is possibly TRBD1 (6 bases). V lost 6 bases, J lost 1 base, and 10 bases lay in between. This CDR3 spans 13 amino acids. CDR1 is MNHNY, CDR2 SVGAGI, per germline (reference sequence).